A selection of T cell receptor beta chains follows, all from one sample in a study of T cell responses to AZD1222 COVID-19 vaccine. The repertoire was sequenced with immunoSEQ multiplex PCR; TCRdb's copy has only in-frame clones and lacks some. The sample records 130,000 or so clones, 85% to 95% being singletons. The sample in question was peripheral blood, obtained on day 0 of AZD1222 vaccination. Receptor source: an adult in good health. CDR3s include the opening cysteine and the closing phenylalanine or tryptophan. D genes are given only for firm matches.

V	D	J	CDR3
TRBV27	TRBD1	TRBJ1-4	CASSLFGTGVEKLFF
TRBV4-1	NA	TRBJ1-4	CASSQLQANEKLFF
TRBV9	NA	TRBJ1-2	CASSGNSVEGYTF
TRBV28	NA	TRBJ1-1	CASREFAEAFF
TRBV7-2	NA	TRBJ2-3	CASTSRAGADTQYF
TRBV7-9	NA	TRBJ2-5	CASSKEGGRETQYF
TRBV29-1	TRBD2	TRBJ2-7	CSVEGASGGGYEQYF
TRBV24-1	TRBD1	TRBJ2-1	CATSGPTGGKFF
TRBV18	NA	TRBJ2-3	CASSPSSRGSTDTQYF
TRBV18	TRBD2	TRBJ2-5	CASSPTIAGEETQYF
TRBV19	NA	TRBJ1-1	CASSIGHTEAFF
TRBV19	NA	TRBJ1-5	CASSFLPGYSNQPQHF
TRBV5-1	NA	TRBJ2-7	CASRRRPVHMDEQYF
TRBV21-1	NA	TRBJ1-5	CASSIGRGTVSNQPQHF
TRBV9	NA	TRBJ1-2	CASSRGGADYGYTF